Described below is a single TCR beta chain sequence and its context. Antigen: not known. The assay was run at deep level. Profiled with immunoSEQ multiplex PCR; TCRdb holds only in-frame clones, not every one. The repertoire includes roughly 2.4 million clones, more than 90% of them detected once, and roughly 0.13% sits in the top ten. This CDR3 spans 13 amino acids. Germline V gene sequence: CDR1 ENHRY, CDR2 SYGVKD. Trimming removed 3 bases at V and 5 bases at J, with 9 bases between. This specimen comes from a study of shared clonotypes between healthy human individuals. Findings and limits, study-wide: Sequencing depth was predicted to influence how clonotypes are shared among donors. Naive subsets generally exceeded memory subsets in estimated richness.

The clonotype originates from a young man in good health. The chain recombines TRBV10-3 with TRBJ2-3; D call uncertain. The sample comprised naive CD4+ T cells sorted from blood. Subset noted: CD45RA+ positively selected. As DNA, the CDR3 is TGTGCCATCAGTGAAACTGGGAAAGATACGCAGTATTTT. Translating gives CAISETGKDTQYF.